A single sample is the source of the 30 T cell receptor beta chains below, sequenced in a study of CD8 T cells in ankylosing spondylitis. Each CDR3 protein is one row after TCRdb ran MiXCR on the 5' RACE reads. The data contain over 200,000 distinct CDR3 sequences, approximately 10% of them singletons. The sequenced material came from blood, either unsorted or a sorted T cell fraction (not recorded which). Source of these receptors: a male donor with ankylosing spondylitis or in good health (not recorded which).

The CDR3 nucleotides read TGTGCCAGCAGTTCTTCCTTTCAAACTCTCGAGGGGGGAGAGACCCAGTACTTC. As protein: CASSSSFQTLEGGETQYF. V and J are TRBV28 and TRBJ2-5; D tentatively reads TRBD1 or TRBD2 (6 bases each). Trimming pared 4 bases from V and 4 bases from J, leaving 25 bases between. Germline V gene data show CDR1 as MDHEN and CDR2 as SYDVKM. There are 18 residues in the CDR3.

This clonotype appeared many times. This rearrangement joins TRBV5-1 to TRBJ1-5, with 11 nucleotides matching TRBD1. This CDR3 is 15 amino acids long. Per the germline V gene, CDR1 is SGHRS and CDR2 is YFSETQ. After removal of 4 bases from V and 7 bases from J, the junction contained 7 bases not matched to a gene. CDR3 region: CASSPGQGAGQPQHF. The CDR3 DNA reads as TGCGCCAGCAGCCCAGGACAGGGGGCCGGACAGCCCCAGCATTTT.

This clonotype was detected many times. This sequence joins TRBV6-1 and TRBJ2-5; TRBD1 matches 8 bases. Germline trimming cut 5 bases from V and 4 bases from J; bases unmatched to any gene: 9. Per the germline V gene, CDR1 is MNHNS and CDR2 is SASEGT. The CDR3 runs to 15 residues. CDR3 loop: CASSIRQGARETQYF. DNA for the CDR3: TGTGCCAGCAGTATTCGGCAGGGGGCGAGAGAGACCCAGTACTTC.

This clonotype turned up a few times. The rearrangement links TRBV20-1 to TRBJ1-3; no reliable D call. Looked up from germline, CDR1 is DFQATT and CDR2 is SNEGSKA (reference sequence). This CDR3 has 13 residues. V was cut by 3 bases and J by 3 bases, with 9 bases left in between. The CDR3 nucleotides are TGCAGTGCTAGGGCAGAAGTTGGAAACACCATATATTTT. Its protein product is CSARAEVGNTIYF.

Turning to this clonotype: A much larger clone lies a single base off, so this may be a read error. The chain combines TRBV5-1 with TRBJ2-2; tentative D call: TRBD2 (6 bases). This CDR3 has 15 residues. CDR1 is SGHRS and CDR2 is YFSETQ in the germline V gene. CDR3 protein: CASSLERGSTGERFF. CDR3 DNA sequence: TGCGCCAGCAGCTTGGAACGGGGGAGCACCGGGGAGCGGTTTTTT.

In this sample, this clonotype turned up many times. The chain couples TRBV19 to TRBJ1-2, with D tentatively TRBD1 (5 bases). Between the trimmed V and J ends, which lost 4 bases and 6 bases, there was a span of 18 bases. Germline CDR1 LNHDA, CDR2 SQIVND (reference sequence). This CDR3 contains 15 residues. CDR3 nucleotides: TGTGCCAGTAGTACCAGCTTCATGGGGCGCCATGGCTACACCTTC. Its translation is CASSTSFMGRHGYTF.

This clonotype was seen more than once but under ten times. The V call is TRBV7-2, the J call TRBJ2-7; TRBD1 aligns across 8 bases. Germline V gene lookup returns CDR1 SGHTA and CDR2 FQGNSA. Germline trimming cut 5 bases from V and 0 bases from J; bases unmatched to any gene: 3. This CDR3 spans 14 amino acids. As DNA, the CDR3 is TGTGCCAGCAGCCCCAGGGGGCCCTCCTACGAGCAGTACTTC. Encoded protein: CASSPRGPSYEQYF.

Many counts were recorded for this clonotype. This chain joins TRBV5-5 and TRBJ1-6; D not resolved. CDR3 length: 18 amino acids. V gave up 1 base and J gave up 0 bases, with 14 bases separating them. CDR1 is SGHKS and CDR2 is YYEKEE in the germline V gene (reference sequence). For the CDR3, the DNA is TGTGCCAGCAGCTTGTATACGGACTCGAGCTCCTATAATTCACCCCTCCACTTT. Its translation is CASSLYTDSSSYNSPLHF.

The chain joins TRBV28 to TRBJ2-5; 8 positions match TRBD2. The germline V gene has CDR1 MDHEN and CDR2 SYDVKM. V lost 3 bases, J lost 4 bases, and 7 bases stayed unmatched. This CDR3 comprises 15 residues. The CDR3 sequence: CASSFAGTRGETQYF. The CDR3 region has the DNA TGTGCCAGCAGTTTCGCCGGGACTAGGGGAGAGACCCAGTACTTC.

This clonotype appeared many times. J is TRBJ1-2 and V is TRBV5-6; D is possibly TRBD1 (6 bases). V shed 2 bases and J shed 0 bases, with 8 bases lying between them. Germline CDR1 is SGHDT and CDR2 is YYEEEE. The CDR3 runs to 14 residues. The CDR3 reads CASSLGTTNYGYTF. CDR3 sequence (DNA): TGTGCCAGCAGCTTAGGGACAACTAACTATGGCTACACCTTC.

This clonotype was found many times. CDR3 bases: TGCGCCAGCAGCACAGTAAGCCAGAACACTGAAGCTTTCTTT. Translated, it gives CASSTVSQNTEAFF. J is TRBJ1-1 and V is TRBV5-1; D gene uncertain. Germline-derived CDR1 and CDR2 are SGHRS and YFSETQ. The CDR3 is made up of 14 amino acids. V was trimmed by 4 bases and J by 1 base, leaving 11 bases between them.

This clonotype has a count of ten or more. The rearrangement joins TRBV7-9 to TRBJ2-4; 8 bases are shared with TRBD1. The ends lost 0 bases at V and 6 bases at J; junction bases unmatched: 1. Germline lookup yields CDR1 SEHNR and CDR2 FQNEAQ (reference sequence). This CDR3 has 14 amino acids. The CDR3 sequence is CASSLADRGNIQYF. For the CDR3, the DNA is TGTGCCAGCAGCTTAGCCGACAGGGGAAACATTCAGTACTTC.

This clonotype came up a few times. The chain employs TRBV7-8 and TRBJ1-6; D perhaps matches TRBD1 (6 bases). V was clipped by 5 bases and J by 10 bases, with 15 bases between them. The length of the CDR3 is 14 residues. The germline CDR1 and CDR2 sequences are SGHVS and FQNEAQ. CDR3 coding DNA: TGTGCCAGCAGCCCAGCAGGGGTGTACTCACCCCTCCACTTT. Its translation: CASSPAGVYSPLHF. Combining the CDR3 with reference TRBV7-8 and TRBJ1-6 gives the whole variable domain GAGVSQSPRYKVAKRGQDVALRCDPISGHVSLFWYQQALGQGPEFLTYFQNEAQLDKSGLPSDRFFAERPEGSVSTLKIQRTQQEDSAVYLCASSPAGVYSPLHFGNGTRLTVT.

This rearrangement joins TRBV18 to TRBJ2-2; D is undetermined. There are 16 residues in the CDR3. Germline V lookup: CDR1 KGHSH, CDR2 LQKENI. With 4 bases removed from V and 0 bases from J, the gap between germline ends came to 12 bases. CDR3 sequence: CASSLSGSSNTGELFF. CDR3 sequence (DNA): TGTGCCAGCTCACTATCGGGCAGTTCGAACACCGGGGAGCTGTTTTTT.

For this clonotype: The junction shows a germline mismatch at one end, possibly a read error. The chain couples TRBV27 to TRBJ1-6; TRBD1 matches at 7 bases. This CDR3 contains 14 residues. CDR1 is MNHEY, CDR2 SMNVEV, per germline (reference sequence). The CDR3 sequence is CASSEGQFNSSLHF. CDR3 bases: TGTGCCAGCAGTGAGGGACAGTTCAATTCATCCCTCCACTTT.

This clonotype was observed at least ten times. The chain uses TRBV6-1 and TRBJ2-7; possibly TRBD1 for D (5 bases). CDR1 MNHNS and CDR2 SASEGT come from the germline V gene. The CDR3 spans 14 residues. The V end was cut by 4 bases, the J end by 3 bases, with 13 bases between. The CDR3 sequence: CASSVVTEVYEQYF. The CDR3 DNA follows: TGTGCCAGCAGTGTTGTGACAGAGGTCTACGAGCAGTACTTC.

This clonotype was recorded at least ten times. CDR3 loop: CSVVLAPGTHNTGELFF. DNA for the CDR3: TGCAGCGTTGTATTAGCCCCCGGGACACACAACACCGGGGAGCTGTTTTTT. This chain links TRBV29-1 with TRBJ2-2; D may be TRBD1 (6 bases). This CDR3 contains 17 residues. CDR1 is SQVTM and CDR2 is ANQGSEA in the germline V gene. V lost 4 bases and J 2 bases, leaving 20 bases between the germline ends.

This clonotype was picked up many times. The CDR3 protein is CASSLAGGGREQFF. The CDR3 DNA reads as TGTGCCAGCAGCTTAGCCGGGGGGGGACGGGAGCAGTTCTTC. J is TRBJ2-1 and V is TRBV11-3, with 8 nucleotides matching TRBD2. V was pared by 1 base and J by 10 bases, with 6 bases of the junction left unmatched. The CDR3 is 14 residues long. CDR1 and CDR2 from the germline V gene are SGHNT and YENEEA.

This clonotype was seen many times. The chain uses TRBV9 and TRBJ1-2, with D hard to call. Germline-derived CDR1 and CDR2 are SGDLS and YYNGEE. The CDR3 is 12 amino acids. Trimming removed 7 bases from V and 8 bases from J, with 15 bases in between. CDR3 nucleotide sequence: TGTGCCAGCGGCACCCTGAGAGGGGGCTACACCTTC. Its protein is CASGTLRGGYTF.

At least ten counts were recorded for this clonotype. The V and J genes are TRBV5-1 and TRBJ2-3; D could derive from TRBD1 or TRBD2 (6 bases each). From germline, CDR1 is SGHRS and CDR2 YFSETQ. V was cut by 3 bases and J by 2 bases, with 13 bases left in between. CDR3 length equals 15 residues. The CDR3 region has the DNA TGCGCCAGCAGCTCGGGGGCACCTTTCACAGATACGCAGTATTTT. This translates into CASSSGAPFTDTQYF. The full variable domain, rest sourced from reference TRBV5-1 and TRBJ2-3, is KAGVTQTPRYLIKTRGQQVTLSCSPISGHRSVSWYQQTPGQGLQFLFEYFSETQRNKGNFPGRFSGRQFSNSRSEMNVSTLELGDSALYLCASSSGAPFTDTQYFGPGTRLTVL.

The chain combines TRBV10-3 with TRBJ2-1, with 16 bases matching TRBD2. Trimming took 7 bases from V and 0 from J; bases not matched to a gene: 9. CDR3 length: 19 residues. Germline CDR1 reads ENHRY; CDR2 reads SYGVKD. The CDR3 here is CAITAGTSGGGSSYNEQFF. In DNA form, the CDR3 reads TGTGCCATCACGGCAGGGACTAGCGGGGGGGGGAGCTCCTACAATGAGCAGTTCTTC.

At least ten counts were recorded for this clonotype. The genes are TRBV12-3 or TRBV12-4 and TRBJ1-1; TRBD1 aligns across 7 bases. The CDR3 consists of 16 residues. V dropped 6 bases and J dropped 0; count of bases not matched to a gene: 10. CDR3 amino acids: CASRPINQGVNTEAFF. Written as DNA, the CDR3 is TGTGCCAGCAGGCCCATTAATCAGGGGGTGAACACTGAAGCTTTCTTT.

This clonotype was seen ten or more times. This chain uses TRBV20-1 with TRBJ2-2; 11 bases fit TRBD2. Trimming removed 5 bases from V and 7 bases from J; junction bases left unmatched: 6. The germline gives CDR1 DFQATT, CDR2 SNEGSKA (reference sequence). The CDR3 totals 14 residues. The chain's CDR3 is CSAGSGGAGGELFF. CDR3 bases: TGCAGTGCTGGTAGCGGGGGGGCTGGCGGGGAGCTGTTTTTT.

As concerns this clonotype: Since a much larger clone is just one base distant, this may be a read error. V and J are TRBV20-1 and TRBJ1-2; TRBD1 aligns across 7 bases. The CDR3 is 13 residues long. From germline, CDR1 is DFQATT and CDR2 SNEGSKA (reference sequence). Here the CDR3 DNA reads TGCAGTGCTGGAGGACAGGCCGTCTATGGCGACACCTTC. Its translation is CSAGGQAVYGDTF.

This clonotype was observed many times. J is TRBJ2-4 and V is TRBV30; 7 bases align to TRBD1. The CDR3 runs 15 residues. Trimming took 4 bases from V and 3 from J; bases not matched to a gene: 9. The germline V gene has CDR1 GTSNPN and CDR2 SVGIG (reference sequence). DNA of the CDR3: TGTGCCTGGATCGGACCGACAGGGATCAAAAACATTCAGTACTTC. It is translated as CAWIGPTGIKNIQYF. Filled out from reference TRBV30 and TRBJ2-4, the complete variable domain reads SQTIHQWPATLVQPVGSPLSLECTVEGTSNPNLYWYRQAAGRGLQLLFYSVGIGQISSEVPQNLSASRPQDRQFILSSKKLLLSDSGFYLCAWIGPTGIKNIQYFGAGTRLSVL.

This sequence joins TRBV14 and TRBJ2-5; D is unresolved. Germline assignment: CDR1 SGHDN and CDR2 FVKESK. V shed 0 bases and J shed 9 bases, with 11 bases lying between them. The CDR3 covers 13 residues. CDR3 nucleotide sequence: TGTGCCAGCAGCCAAGATCCCCCGGTCGCCCAGTACTTC. Residues: CASSQDPPVAQYF.

Many counts were recorded for this clonotype. V is TRBV14 and J is TRBJ2-5; tentatively, D is TRBD1 (5 bases). The CDR3 has 15 residues. The germline V gene encodes CDR1 SGHDN and CDR2 FVKESK. The germline V and J ends were trimmed by 3 bases and 2 bases, with 13 bases remaining between them. CDR3 in amino acids: CASSHLLDTQETQYF. The CDR3 bases are TGTGCCAGCAGCCATCTCTTGGACACACAAGAGACCCAGTACTTC.

The table lists this clonotype with many counts. CDR3 nucleotides: TGTGCCAGCAGTTTACCCTGGACAGGGGGCAATTCACCCCTCCACTTT. The encoded protein is CASSLPWTGGNSPLHF. V is TRBV12-3 or TRBV12-4 and J is TRBJ1-6; 11 positions match TRBD1. The CDR3 runs 16 residues. With 2 bases clipped from V and 7 bases from J, the junction kept 4 bases outside the gene matches.

This clonotype was counted a few times. CDR3 loop: CASSLSLNGRGGTDTQYF. The CDR3 DNA reads TGCGCCAGCAGCTTAAGTCTGAATGGTAGGGGGGGCACAGATACGCAGTATTTT. This chain links TRBV5-1 with TRBJ2-3; D tentatively reads TRBD1 or TRBD2 (6 bases each). Germline loops: CDR1 SGHRS, CDR2 YFSETQ. The CDR3 loop spans 18 amino acids. V was clipped by 2 bases and J by 1 base, with 20 bases between them.

This clonotype was found many times. The V gene is TRBV24-1, the J gene TRBJ2-5; D is unresolved. Germline CDR1 KGHDR, CDR2 SFDVKD. The CDR3 consists of 12 residues. V gave up 7 bases and J gave up 4 bases, with 9 bases separating them. This CDR3 reads CATSTDLETQYF. CDR3 DNA sequence: TGTGCCACCAGCACAGACTTAGAGACCCAGTACTTC.